The 14 T cell receptor beta chains presented below share a single source sample, sequenced in a study of T cell repertoires in cytomegalovirus infection. TCRdb processed the reads anew with MiXCR; each CDR3 protein has one entry. The repertoire includes tens of thousands of distinct CDR3 sequences, roughly a quarter of them detected once, and roughly 50% sits in the top ten. No antigen is known for these receptors. The sample in question was CD8+ T cells from cultured PBMCs, obtained from culture after CMV antigen stimulation. These receptors originate from a human donor in good health (CMV status not recorded). Some clones in this sample may be carry-over from other donors' samples.

In this sample, this clonotype turned up many times. The V call is TRBV7-2, the J call TRBJ2-3, with D unclear. Between the trimmed V and J ends, which lost 5 bases and 1 base, there was a span of 16 bases. This CDR3 is built from 16 residues. The germline CDR1 and CDR2 sequences are SGHTA and FQGNSA. The CDR3 protein is CASSHPEAPGTDTQYF. The DNA of the CDR3 is TGTGCCAGCAGCCACCCTGAGGCCCCCGGCACAGATACGCAGTATTTT. The complete variable domain, with remaining parts taken from reference TRBV7-2 and TRBJ2-3, reads GAGVSQSPSNKVTEKGKDVELRCDPISGHTALYWYRQSLGQGLEFLIYFQGNSAPDKSGLPSDRFSAERTGGSVSTLTIQRTQQEDSAVYLCASSHPEAPGTDTQYFGPGTRLTVL.

This clonotype was seen a few times. The chain carries TRBV7-8 and TRBJ2-7, with 7 bases that match TRBD1. Unmatched junction bases numbered 8, after V lost 5 bases and J lost 7 bases. There are 13 residues in the CDR3. Germline V gives CDR1 SGHVS, CDR2 FQNEAQ. The DNA for the CDR3 is TGTGCCAGCAGCCCGCAACAGGGGCATGAGCAGTACTTC. This gives the protein CASSPQQGHEQYF.

With respect to this clonotype: One base away lies a much larger clone, so this may be a sequencing read error. The chain employs TRBV7-2 and TRBJ2-7, with 8 bases lining up with TRBD2. The germline V gene has CDR1 SGHTA and CDR2 FQGNSA. The V segment lost 5 bases and the J segment 9 bases; nucleotides outside the gene matches: 15. The CDR3 loop spans 15 amino acids. For the CDR3, the DNA is TGTGCCAGCAGCAAACCGGGACTAGTGAATTTAGGGCAGTACTTC. This encodes CASSKPGLVNLGQYF.

This clonotype was seen ten or more times. The chain couples TRBV7-2 to TRBJ2-7; D might be TRBD2 (6 bases). Trimming left V 5 bases short and J 3 bases short, with 17 bases between. Germline CDR1 SGHTA, CDR2 FQGNSA. This CDR3 has 15 residues. In DNA, the CDR3 is TGTGCCAGCAGCCCTACCCTTAGCGGCGTCTACGAGCAGTACTTC. This translates into CASSPTLSGVYEQYF.

This clonotype was detected a few times. This chain joins TRBV5-1 and TRBJ1-1; 9 bases map to TRBD1. Germline CDR1 is SGHRS and CDR2 is YFSETQ. V lost 4 bases and J lost 4; bases outside the gene matches: 2. CDR3 length: 13 residues. DNA of the CDR3: TGCGCCAGCAGCCCGGACAGGGGCACTGAAGCTTTCTTT. Protein sequence: CASSPDRGTEAFF.

This chain joins TRBV27 and TRBJ2-2; possible D gene TRBD2, 6 bases. The CDR3 contains 14 residues. Germline V gene lookup returns CDR1 MNHEY and CDR2 SMNVEV (reference sequence). Trimming removed 4 bases from V and 2 bases from J, with 8 bases in between. CDR3 nucleotide sequence: TGTGCCAGCAGTTACGGGGGAAACACCGGGGAGCTGTTTTTT. As protein: CASSYGGNTGELFF.

V usage is TRBV5-5 and J usage is TRBJ2-7; D call uncertain. Trimming removed 4 bases from V and 5 bases from J, with 19 bases in between. The germline gives CDR1 SGHKS, CDR2 YYEKEE (reference sequence). The CDR3 totals 15 residues. The CDR3 nucleotides are TGTGCCAGCAGCCAGTACCAGAGACCGAGCGACGAGCAGTACTTC. This gives the protein CASSQYQRPSDEQYF.

This clonotype came up a few times. This rearrangement joins TRBV6-1 to TRBJ1-2; 7 nucleotides line up with TRBD1. The CDR3 is 15 amino acids. CDR1 and CDR2 from the germline V gene are MNHNS and SASEGT. J gave up 2 bases and V 2 bases, and 5 bases lay outside the gene matches. The CDR3 here is CASSEMVGQNYGYTF. The CDR3 nucleotides read TGTGCCAGCAGTGAAATGGTGGGACAGAACTATGGCTACACCTTC.

Ten or more counts support this clonotype. The gene calls are TRBV4-1 and TRBJ1-5; TRBD1 matches 8 bases. The CDR3 has 15 residues. The germline V gene encodes CDR1 MGHRA and CDR2 YSYEKL. V shed 1 base and J 4 bases; nucleotides not matched to a gene: 3. Written as DNA, the CDR3 is TGCGCCAGCAGCCAAGCTGACAGGGGTAATCAGCCCCAGCATTTT. Translated: CASSQADRGNQPQHF.

The J gene is TRBJ2-3, the V gene TRBV5-1; TRBD2 matches 7 bases. Germline V gives CDR1 SGHRS, CDR2 YFSETQ. This CDR3 has 15 amino acids. J lost 1 base, V lost 0 bases, and 2 bases had no gene match. The chain's CDR3 is CASSLAAGGTDTQYF. The CDR3 region has the DNA TGCGCCAGCAGCTTGGCCGCGGGGGGCACAGATACGCAGTATTTT.

This clonotype was observed a few times. The chain links TRBV12-3 or TRBV12-4 to TRBJ2-5, with D unclear. CDR3 length equals 13 residues. V lost 2 bases, J lost 5 bases, and 9 bases lay in between. The CDR3 loop is CASSLWMGETQYF. CDR3 sequence (DNA): TGTGCCAGCAGTTTATGGATGGGGGAGACCCAGTACTTC.

V and J are TRBV6-2 or TRBV6-3 and TRBJ2-7, with D hard to call. CDR3 length: 13 residues. Trimming pared 4 bases from V and 6 bases from J, leaving 13 bases between. CDR1 is MNHEY, CDR2 SVGEGT, per germline. In nucleotides, the CDR3 is TGTGCCAGCAGTTCCTCGAAGTGGCTCGAGCAGTACTTC. Translating gives CASSSSKWLEQYF.

V is TRBV20-1 and J is TRBJ1-5, with no clear D. Trimming took 0 bases from V and 6 from J, leaving 12 bases between them. Per germline, CDR1 DFQATT and CDR2 SNEGSKA (reference sequence). There are 14 residues in the CDR3. CDR3 DNA: TGCAGTGCTAGAGAGGGGAGTTTCGGTCAGCCCCAGCATTTT. This gives the protein CSAREGSFGQPQHF.

This clonotype was observed at least ten times. The genes are TRBV12-3 or TRBV12-4 and TRBJ1-1; D call uncertain. This CDR3 is 14 amino acids long. Trimming left V 3 bases short and J 0 bases short, with 8 bases between. The CDR3 region is CASSLSLMNTEAFF. The CDR3 nucleotides are TGTGCCAGCAGTTTGAGTCTCATGAACACTGAAGCTTTCTTT.